The sequence of this T cell receptor beta chain was determined in a study of post-analysis software for immune sequencing data. Study-wide background: The patients showed relapsing-remitting, secondary progressive and progressive-relapsing multiple sclerosis courses.

Study-level findings and limits: Several TRBV segments (TRBV5-6, TRBV5-1 and TRBV20-1 among them) occurred more frequently in patients than in controls. Compared with controls, patients showed significantly lower normalized Chao1 diversity. Samples from one preparation batch, clustered by F measure, grouped strongly together.

Concerning this clonotype: Its target is unknown.

TCR beta cDNA libraries included unique molecular identifiers. With roughly 0.9 to 11 million T cells as the source, 540,000 or so cDNA molecules resulted. Via MiXCR, TCRdb re-called the PCR reads, giving one row per CDR3 protein. The sample records hundreds of thousands of distinct CDR3 sequences, around 60% being singletons. The CDR3 covers 15 residues. Germline V gene data show CDR1 as SGHTA and CDR2 as FQGNSA. V dropped 1 base and J dropped 0 bases, with 9 bases sitting between them. This clonotype originated in a girl aged 2-10 years with multiple sclerosis. Material for sequencing was blood. The V gene is TRBV7-2, the J gene TRBJ1-1; D ambiguous. The CDR3 region is CASSLVAGLNTEAFF. The CDR3, as DNA: TGTGCCAGCAGCTTAGTGGCAGGTCTGAACACTGAAGCTTTCTTT. Using reference TRBV7-2 and TRBJ1-1 for the parts outside the CDR3, the full variable domain is GAGVSQSPSNKVTEKGKDVELRCDPISGHTALYWYRQSLGQGLEFLIYFQGNSAPDKSGLPSDRFSAERTGGSVSTLTIQRTQQEDSAVYLCASSLVAGLNTEAFFGQGTRLTVV.